This T cell receptor (beta chain) was observed in a study of blood T cell repertoires in COVID-19. As originally analysed: Reference gene primer amplification yielded estimated nucleated cell counts. Assay: immunoSEQ multiplex PCR; the TCRdb copy retains only in-frame clones and omits some. V and J calls and clone size come straight from that table; D and trimming were deduced from the DNA. The table includes approximately 160,000 clones, more than 70% detected once. Recovered Cohort 3 donors showed two negative PCRs, clearance, or symptom resolution. Germline CDR1 and CDR2: LNHDA and SQIVND (reference sequence). Trimming shortened V by 6 bases and J by 4 bases, and 18 bases separated the two germline ends. The CDR3 totals 15 residues.

Specimen: PBMCs or T cells enriched from blood (not recorded which). The TCR sequence derives from a man aged 40-49 years who had recovered from COVID-19. This chain uses TRBV19 with TRBJ1-1; D is unclear. The CDR3 DNA reads TGTGCCAGTAGCCTGGGTATCTTCCGGGGCACTGAAGCTTTCTTT. It specifies CASSLGIFRGTEAFF.